This T cell receptor (beta chain) emerged from a study of T cell responses to AZD1222 COVID-19 vaccine. Study-wide points: Clonal diversity was possibly underestimated, and the donors were mostly white British, with more females. Just a handful of AZD1222 recipients were seropositive at baseline.

The trim removed 0 bases at V and 7 bases at J, leaving 13 bases unmatched. Germline-derived CDR1 and CDR2 are LGHNA and YNFKEQ. This CDR3 contains 18 residues. Analyses pooled second doses at about 4 or about 12 weeks. The protocol was immunoSEQ multiplex PCR, while the TCRdb copy is restricted to in-frame clones and leaves out a portion. The sample contains about 94,000 clones, about 85% of which appear only once. Concerning this clone: Antigen: not known.

Sequencing used peripheral blood, obtained 28 days after the second AZD1222 dose. The chain uses TRBV4-2 and TRBJ2-1; 9 positions agree with TRBD2. This sequence was found in an adult who received the AZD1222 COVID-19 vaccine. In DNA form, the CDR3 reads TGTGCCAGCAGCCAAGACCAGGGAGCTAGCGGGATTAGTAATGAGCAGTTCTTC. This codes for CASSQDQGASGISNEQFF.